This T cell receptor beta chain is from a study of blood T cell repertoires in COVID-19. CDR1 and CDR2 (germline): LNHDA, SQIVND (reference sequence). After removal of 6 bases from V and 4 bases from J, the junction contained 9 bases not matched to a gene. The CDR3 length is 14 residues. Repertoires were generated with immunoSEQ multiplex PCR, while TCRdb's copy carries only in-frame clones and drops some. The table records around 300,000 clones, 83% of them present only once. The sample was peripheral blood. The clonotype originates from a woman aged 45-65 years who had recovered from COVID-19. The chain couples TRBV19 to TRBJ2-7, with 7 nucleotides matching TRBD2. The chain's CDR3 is CASSTFTGGYEQYF. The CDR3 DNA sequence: TGTGCCAGTAGCACCTTCACGGGGGGATACGAGCAGTACTTC.